The clone carrying this T cell receptor (beta chain) was recorded many times. The target antigen is unknown. This specimen comes from a study of T cells in Graves' hyperthyroidism and ophthalmopathy. Study-level findings and limits: The model identified upcoming ophthalmopathy a median approximately six months ahead of onset.

The source material, RNA transcripts, was used to amplify TCR beta CDR3 regions. RT-PCR in the first round (using the HTBI primer set) targeted the TCR CDR3. TCRdb analysed the multiplex PCR reads with MiXCR anew, one entry per CDR3 protein. Of 300,000 to 400,000 distinct CDR3 sequences in the sample, roughly 23% were seen once. Per the germline V gene, CDR1 is KGHDR and CDR2 is SFDVKD. This CDR3 region has 15 residues. With 2 bases removed from V and 7 bases from J, the gap between germline ends came to 14 bases. Sequences were obtained from blood. V gene TRBV24-1 combines with J gene TRBJ2-4, with D uncertain. The receptor comes from a woman between 50 and 59 years old with Graves' hyperthyroidism. CDR3 loop: CATSDSSVGFNIQYF. The CDR3 DNA sequence: TGTGCCACCAGTGATTCGAGCGTCGGGTTCAACATTCAGTACTTC.